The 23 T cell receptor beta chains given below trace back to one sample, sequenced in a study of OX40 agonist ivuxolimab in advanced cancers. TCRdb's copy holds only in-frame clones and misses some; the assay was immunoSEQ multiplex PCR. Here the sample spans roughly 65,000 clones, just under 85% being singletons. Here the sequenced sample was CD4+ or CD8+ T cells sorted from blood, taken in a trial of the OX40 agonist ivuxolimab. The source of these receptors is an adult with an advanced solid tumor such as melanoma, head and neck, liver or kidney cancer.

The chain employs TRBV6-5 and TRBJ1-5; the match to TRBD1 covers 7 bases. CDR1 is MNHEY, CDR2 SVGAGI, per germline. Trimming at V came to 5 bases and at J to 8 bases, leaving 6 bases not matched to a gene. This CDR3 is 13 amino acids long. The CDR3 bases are TGTGCCAGCAGTCCCGACAGGGCTGAGCCCCAGCATTTT. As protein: CASSPDRAEPQHF.

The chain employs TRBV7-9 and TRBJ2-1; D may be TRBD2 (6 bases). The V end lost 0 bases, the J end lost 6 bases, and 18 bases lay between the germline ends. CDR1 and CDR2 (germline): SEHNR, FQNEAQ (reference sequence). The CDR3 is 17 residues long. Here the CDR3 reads CASSLALQTRATNEQFF. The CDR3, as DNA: TGTGCCAGCAGCTTAGCGCTTCAGACTAGGGCTACCAATGAGCAGTTCTTC.

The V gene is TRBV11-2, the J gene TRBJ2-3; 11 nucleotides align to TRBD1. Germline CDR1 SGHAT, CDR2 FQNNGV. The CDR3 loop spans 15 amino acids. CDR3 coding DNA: TGTGCTGTAGGGACAGGGGGATTTTCTTATCCTACGCAGTATTTT. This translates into CAVGTGGFSYPTQYF.

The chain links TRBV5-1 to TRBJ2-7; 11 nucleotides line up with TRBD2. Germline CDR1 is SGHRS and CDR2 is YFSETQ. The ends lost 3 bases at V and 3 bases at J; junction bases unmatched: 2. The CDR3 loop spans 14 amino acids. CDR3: CASSSGLADYEQYF. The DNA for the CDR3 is TGCGCCAGCAGCTCGGGACTAGCGGACTACGAGCAGTACTTC.

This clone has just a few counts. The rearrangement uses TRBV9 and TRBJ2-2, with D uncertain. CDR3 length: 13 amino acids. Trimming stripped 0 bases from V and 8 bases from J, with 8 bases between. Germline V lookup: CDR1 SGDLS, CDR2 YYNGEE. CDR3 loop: CASSVGESGELFF. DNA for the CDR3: TGTGCCAGCAGCGTAGGGGAATCGGGGGAGCTGTTTTTT.

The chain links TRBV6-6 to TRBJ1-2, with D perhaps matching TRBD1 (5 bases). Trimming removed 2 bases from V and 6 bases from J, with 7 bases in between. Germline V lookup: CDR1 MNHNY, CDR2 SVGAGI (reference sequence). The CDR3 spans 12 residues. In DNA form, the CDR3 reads TGTGCCAGCAGTTACGGGACTGATGGCTACACCTTC. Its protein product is CASSYGTDGYTF.

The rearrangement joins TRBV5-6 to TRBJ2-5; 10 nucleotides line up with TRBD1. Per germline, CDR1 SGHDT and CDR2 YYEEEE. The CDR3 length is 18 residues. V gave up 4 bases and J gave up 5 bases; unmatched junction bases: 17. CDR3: CASSETGTGVLSGETQYF. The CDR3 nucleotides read TGTGCCAGCAGCGAAACCGGGACAGGGGTACTTTCCGGGGAGACCCAGTACTTC.

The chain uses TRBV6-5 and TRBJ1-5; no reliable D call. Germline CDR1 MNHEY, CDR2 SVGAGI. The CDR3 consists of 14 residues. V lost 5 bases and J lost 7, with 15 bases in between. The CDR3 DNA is TGTGCCAGCAGTGCTGACGTCGGGATCCAGCCCCAGCATTTT. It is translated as CASSADVGIQPQHF.

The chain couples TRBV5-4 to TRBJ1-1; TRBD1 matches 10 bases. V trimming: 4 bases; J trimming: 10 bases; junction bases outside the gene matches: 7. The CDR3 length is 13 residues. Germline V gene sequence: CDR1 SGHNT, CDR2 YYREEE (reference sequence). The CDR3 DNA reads TGTGCCAGCAGCATAGACAGGGGGCTGGTAGCTTTCTTT. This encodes CASSIDRGLVAFF.

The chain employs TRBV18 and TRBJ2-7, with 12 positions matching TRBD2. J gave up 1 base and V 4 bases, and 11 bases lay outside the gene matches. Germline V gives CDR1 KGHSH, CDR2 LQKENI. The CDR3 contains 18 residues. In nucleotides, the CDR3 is TGTGCCAGCTCACTCTCTGGACTAGCGGGACGCAGTTCCTACGAGCAGTACTTC. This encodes CASSLSGLAGRSSYEQYF.

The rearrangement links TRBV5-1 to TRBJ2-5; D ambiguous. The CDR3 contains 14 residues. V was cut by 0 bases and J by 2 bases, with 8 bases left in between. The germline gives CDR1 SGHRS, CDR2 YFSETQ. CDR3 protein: CASSLVPNQETQYF. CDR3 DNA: TGCGCCAGCAGCTTGGTTCCCAATCAAGAGACCCAGTACTTC.

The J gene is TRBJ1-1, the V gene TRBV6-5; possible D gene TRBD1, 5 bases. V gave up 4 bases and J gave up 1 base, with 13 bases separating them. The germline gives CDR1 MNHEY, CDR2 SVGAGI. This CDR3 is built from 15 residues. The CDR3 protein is CASSSRPGRNTEAFF. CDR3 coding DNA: TGTGCCAGCAGTTCTCGGCCAGGGCGGAACACTGAAGCTTTCTTT.

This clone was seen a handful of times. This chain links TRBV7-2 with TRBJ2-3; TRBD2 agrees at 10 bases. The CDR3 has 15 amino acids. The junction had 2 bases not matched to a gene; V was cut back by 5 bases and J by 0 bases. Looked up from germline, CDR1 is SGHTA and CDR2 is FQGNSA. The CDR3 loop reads CASSMTSGSTDTQYF. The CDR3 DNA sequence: TGTGCCAGCAGCATGACTAGCGGGAGCACAGATACGCAGTATTTT. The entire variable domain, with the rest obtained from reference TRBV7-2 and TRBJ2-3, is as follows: GAGVSQSPSNKVTEKGKDVELRCDPISGHTALYWYRQSLGQGLEFLIYFQGNSAPDKSGLPSDRFSAERTGGSVSTLTIQRTQQEDSAVYLCASSMTSGSTDTQYFGPGTRLTVL.

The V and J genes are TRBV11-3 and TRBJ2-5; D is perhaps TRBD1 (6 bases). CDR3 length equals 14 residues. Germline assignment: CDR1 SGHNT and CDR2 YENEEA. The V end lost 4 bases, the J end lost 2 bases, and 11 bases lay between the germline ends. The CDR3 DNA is TGTGCCAGCAGCTGGCCGGGACAACAAGAGACCCAGTACTTC. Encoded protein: CASSWPGQQETQYF.

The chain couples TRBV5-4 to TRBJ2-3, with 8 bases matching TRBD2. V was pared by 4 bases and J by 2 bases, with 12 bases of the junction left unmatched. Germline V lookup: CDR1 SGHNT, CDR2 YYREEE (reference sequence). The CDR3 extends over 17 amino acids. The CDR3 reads CASSPGPSGSPTDTQYF. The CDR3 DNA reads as TGTGCCAGCAGCCCTGGGCCTAGCGGGTCCCCCACAGATACGCAGTATTTT.

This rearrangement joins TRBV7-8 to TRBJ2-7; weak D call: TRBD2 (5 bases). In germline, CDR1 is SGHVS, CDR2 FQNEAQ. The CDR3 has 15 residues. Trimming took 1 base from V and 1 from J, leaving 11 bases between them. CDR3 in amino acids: CASSLEAGPSYEQYF. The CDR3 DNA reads TGTGCCAGCAGCTTAGAGGCGGGCCCATCCTACGAGCAGTACTTC.

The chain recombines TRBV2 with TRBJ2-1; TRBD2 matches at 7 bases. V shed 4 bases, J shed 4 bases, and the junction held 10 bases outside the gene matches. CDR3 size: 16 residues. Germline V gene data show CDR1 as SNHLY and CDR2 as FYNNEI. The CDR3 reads CASSGPGGGTYNEQFF. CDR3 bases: TGTGCCAGCAGTGGTCCCGGCGGGGGAACTTACAATGAGCAGTTCTTC.

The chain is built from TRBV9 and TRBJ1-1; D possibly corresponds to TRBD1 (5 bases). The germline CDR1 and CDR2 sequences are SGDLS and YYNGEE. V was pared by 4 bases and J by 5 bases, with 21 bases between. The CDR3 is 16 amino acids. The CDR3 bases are TGTGCCAGCAGCTCTCCATTAGGCCGGGACGGGACTGAAGCTTTCTTT. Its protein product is CASSSPLGRDGTEAFF.

The CDR3 nucleotides are TGCGCCAGCAGCCAAAGTGGGGGGAGAGCCTACAATGAGCAGTTCTTC. This sequence encodes CASSQSGGRAYNEQFF. V usage is TRBV4-1 and J usage is TRBJ2-1; D possibly corresponds to TRBD2 (6 bases). This CDR3 spans 16 amino acids. The V end lost 2 bases, the J end lost 2 bases, and 13 bases lay between the germline ends. Germline V gene lookup returns CDR1 MGHRA and CDR2 YSYEKL.

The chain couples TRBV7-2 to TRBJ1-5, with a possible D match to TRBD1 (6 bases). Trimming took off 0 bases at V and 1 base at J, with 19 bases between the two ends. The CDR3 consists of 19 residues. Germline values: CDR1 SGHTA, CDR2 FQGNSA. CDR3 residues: CASSLAYTAGGGSNQPQHF. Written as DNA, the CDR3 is TGTGCCAGCAGCTTAGCGTATACAGCTGGAGGGGGAAGCAATCAGCCCCAGCATTTT.

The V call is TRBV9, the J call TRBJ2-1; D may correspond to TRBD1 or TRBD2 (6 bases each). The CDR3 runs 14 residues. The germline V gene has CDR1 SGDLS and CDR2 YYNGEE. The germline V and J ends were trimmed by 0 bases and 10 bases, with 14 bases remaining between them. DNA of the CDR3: TGTGCCAGCAGCGTAGAGGGGGATGCGGGAGAGCAGTTCTTC. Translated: CASSVEGDAGEQFF.

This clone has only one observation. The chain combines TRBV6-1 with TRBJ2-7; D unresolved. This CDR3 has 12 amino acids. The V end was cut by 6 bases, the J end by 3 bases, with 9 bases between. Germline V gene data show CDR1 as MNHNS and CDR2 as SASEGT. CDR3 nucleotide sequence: TGTGCCAGCAGACCCTGGGACTACGAGCAGTACTTC. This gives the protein CASRPWDYEQYF.

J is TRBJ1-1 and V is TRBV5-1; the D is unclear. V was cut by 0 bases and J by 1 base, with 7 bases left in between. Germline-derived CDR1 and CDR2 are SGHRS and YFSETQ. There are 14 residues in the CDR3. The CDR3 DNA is TGCGCCAGCAGCTTGGGGCCGACGAACACTGAAGCTTTCTTT. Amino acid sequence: CASSLGPTNTEAFF.